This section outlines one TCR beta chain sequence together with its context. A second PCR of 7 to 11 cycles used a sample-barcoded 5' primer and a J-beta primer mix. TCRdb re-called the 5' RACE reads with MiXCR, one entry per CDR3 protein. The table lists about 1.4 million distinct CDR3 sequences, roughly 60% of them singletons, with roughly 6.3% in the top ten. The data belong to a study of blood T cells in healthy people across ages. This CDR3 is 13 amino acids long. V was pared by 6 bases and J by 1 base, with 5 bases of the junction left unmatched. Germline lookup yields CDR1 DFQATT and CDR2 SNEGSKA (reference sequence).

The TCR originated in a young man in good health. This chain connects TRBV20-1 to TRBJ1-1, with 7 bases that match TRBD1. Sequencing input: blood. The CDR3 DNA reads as TGCAGTGCACCGGGACAGACGAACACTGAAGCTTTCTTT. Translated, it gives CSAPGQTNTEAFF.